The clone carrying this T cell receptor (beta chain) appeared a few times. The data originate from a study of blood T cell repertoires in COVID-19. Clones were read by immunoSEQ multiplex PCR, and TCRdb kept only the in-frame ones, dropping some. Of 150,000 to 200,000 clones in the sample, roughly nine tenths were seen once. V dropped 5 bases and J dropped 0 bases, with 17 bases sitting between them. There are 17 residues in the CDR3. The germline V gene has CDR1 SGHAT and CDR2 FQNNGV. This receptor was taken from a woman in her sixties with COVID-19, enrolled during active disease. What was sequenced was peripheral blood. The V gene is TRBV11-2, the J gene TRBJ2-1; D perhaps matches TRBD1 (6 bases). The CDR3 nucleotides are TGTGCCAGCAGCCTAGGGCCAGGGGACCCCTCCTACAATGAGCAGTTCTTC. As protein: CASSLGPGDPSYNEQFF.